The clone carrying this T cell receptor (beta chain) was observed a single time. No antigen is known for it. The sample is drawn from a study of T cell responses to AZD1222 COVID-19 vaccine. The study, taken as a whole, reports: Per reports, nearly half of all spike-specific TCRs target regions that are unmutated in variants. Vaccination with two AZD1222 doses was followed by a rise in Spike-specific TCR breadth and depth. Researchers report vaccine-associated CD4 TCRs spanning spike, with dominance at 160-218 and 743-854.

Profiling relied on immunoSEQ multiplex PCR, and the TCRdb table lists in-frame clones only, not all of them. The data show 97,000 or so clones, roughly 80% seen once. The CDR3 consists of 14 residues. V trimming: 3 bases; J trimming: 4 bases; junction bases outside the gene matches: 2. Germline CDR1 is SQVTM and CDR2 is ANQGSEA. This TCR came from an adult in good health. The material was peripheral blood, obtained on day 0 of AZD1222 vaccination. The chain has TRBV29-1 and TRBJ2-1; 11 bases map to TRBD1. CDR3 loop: CSVERDRGYNEQFF. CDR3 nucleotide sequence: TGCAGCGTTGAGAGGGACAGGGGGTACAATGAGCAGTTCTTC.